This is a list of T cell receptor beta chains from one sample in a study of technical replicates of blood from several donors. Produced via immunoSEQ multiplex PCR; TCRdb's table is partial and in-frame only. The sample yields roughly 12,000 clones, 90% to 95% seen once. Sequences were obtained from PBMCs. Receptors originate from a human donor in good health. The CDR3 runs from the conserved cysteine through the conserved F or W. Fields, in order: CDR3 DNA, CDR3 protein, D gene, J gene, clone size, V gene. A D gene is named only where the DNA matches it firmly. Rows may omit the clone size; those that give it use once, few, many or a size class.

TGTGCCAGCAGTTACATTAGCGGGAACGGCGAGCAGTACTTC	CASSYISGNGEQYF	TRBD2	TRBJ2-7	NA	TRBV6-5
TGTGCCAGCAGTTACTCGAACAGGGCCTTGGAGACCCAGTACTTC	CASSYSNRALETQYF	NA	TRBJ2-5	NA	TRBV6-6
TGTGCCAGCAGCTTGGGGCAGAACACTGAAGCTTTCTTT	CASSLGQNTEAFF	NA	TRBJ1-1	NA	TRBV7-2
TGTGCCAGTAGGACCGACAGGGGAAGTGGGGATACGCAGTATTTT	CASRTDRGSGDTQYF	TRBD1	TRBJ2-3	NA	TRBV19
TGTGCCAGCAGCTTAGCCGTTGGGGCAGATGAGCAGTTCTTC	CASSLAVGADEQFF	NA	TRBJ2-1	once	TRBV7-8
TGCGCCAGCAGCCTGACAGGGAGGCGAGGGGAAAAACTGTTTTTT	CASSLTGRRGEKLFF	TRBD1	TRBJ1-4	NA	TRBV5-1
TGTGCCAGCTCACCACGAGGGAAGTTGAACTATGGCTACACCTTC	CASSPRGKLNYGYTF	NA	TRBJ1-2	NA	TRBV18
TGTGCCAGCAGCTTGAGGGCAGGGGGGGAGACCCAGTACTTC	CASSLRAGGETQYF	NA	TRBJ2-5	NA	TRBV5-4
TGCGCCAGCAGCTTGCTCATTTCGACAGGCCCAATGCGAGAGACCCAGTACTTC	CASSLLISTGPMRETQYF	NA	TRBJ2-5	NA	TRBV5-1
TGCGCCAGCAGCCCCCGACAGGGGGCCCCAGATACGCAGTATTTT	CASSPRQGAPDTQYF	TRBD1	TRBJ2-3	NA	TRBV5-1
TGTGCCAGCAGAGGGGAAGCTAACTATGGCTACACCTTC	CASRGEANYGYTF	NA	TRBJ1-2	NA	TRBV28
TGTGCCAGCAGACAGGGGGCGGGGGTAAGGACCGGGGAGCTGTTTTTT	CASRQGAGVRTGELFF	TRBD1	TRBJ2-2	NA	TRBV27
TGTGCCTGGAGTGTACAAGGGGGTTCGAAAGCTTTCTTT	CAWSVQGGSKAFF	NA	TRBJ1-1	few	TRBV30
TGTGCCAGCAGCTTACAGGGCACTAGCACAGATACGCAGTATTTT	CASSLQGTSTDTQYF	NA	TRBJ2-3	NA	TRBV7-9
TGTGCCAGCAGCTCCGACGGCGGAGAGCAGTACTTC	CASSSDGGEQYF	NA	TRBJ2-7	once	TRBV11-2
TGCAGCGTGAAGCGACAGGGGGGCGAGACAGATACGCAGTATTTT	CSVKRQGGETDTQYF	TRBD1	TRBJ2-3	NA	TRBV29-1
TGTGCCAGCAGTCCACGGACAGGGGGCGACACTGAAGCTTTCTTT	CASSPRTGGDTEAFF	TRBD1	TRBJ1-1	NA	TRBV6-1
TGTGCCTGGAGGGAGGGAACCTACGAGCAGTACTTC	CAWREGTYEQYF	NA	TRBJ2-7	NA	TRBV30
TGCGCCAGCAGCCAAGAGCGGGGGTCTAATGAAAAACTGTTTTTT	CASSQERGSNEKLFF	NA	TRBJ1-4	NA	TRBV4-1
TGCGCCAGCAGCCTGGACAGGGCGTTGGATGAGCAGTTCTTC	CASSLDRALDEQFF	TRBD1	TRBJ2-1	NA	TRBV5-1
TGTGCCTGGACTAGACAGCACTCTGGGGCCAACGTCCTGACTTTC	CAWTRQHSGANVLTF	NA	TRBJ2-6	NA	TRBV30
TGTGCCAGCAGGACGGAGCCGAACACTGAAGCTTTCTTT	CASRTEPNTEAFF	NA	TRBJ1-1	once	TRBV2
TGTGCCAGCAGGCGGCCGGGACAGGGTTTCCACGAGCAGTACTTC	CASRRPGQGFHEQYF	TRBD1	TRBJ2-7	NA	TRBV11-2
TGCGCCAGCAGTCGCCAGGGGTCCTCTCCCTACGAGCAGTACTTC	CASSRQGSSPYEQYF	NA	TRBJ2-7	NA	TRBV10-1
TGTGCCAGCAGTTACTCGGGACAGGGAAACACTGAAGCTTTCTTT	CASSYSGQGNTEAFF	TRBD1	TRBJ1-1	NA	TRBV6-5
TGCGCCAGCAGCCAAGATCAGGGGGGATATCAGCCCCAGCATTTT	CASSQDQGGYQPQHF	TRBD1	TRBJ1-5	NA	TRBV4-1
TGTGCCAGCAGCCCCTGGGACAGGACTGAAGCTTTCTTT	CASSPWDRTEAFF	TRBD1	TRBJ1-1	once	TRBV7-9
TGCAGCGTTGCCTGGGGACTAGCGGGCAATGAGCAGTTCTTC	CSVAWGLAGNEQFF	TRBD2	TRBJ2-1	NA	TRBV29-1
TGCGCCAGCACCTGGGGGGACCTAGGGACTGAAGCTTTCTTT	CASTWGDLGTEAFF	NA	TRBJ1-1	NA	TRBV5-1
TGCGCCAGCAGGAAAGAGGGGAGGGCTGGGGATGAGCAGTTCTTC	CASRKEGRAGDEQFF	TRBD2	TRBJ2-1	NA	TRBV5-1
TGTGCCAGCAGCGATACGGGACAGTTCTACGAGCAGTACTTC	CASSDTGQFYEQYF	TRBD1	TRBJ2-7	NA	TRBV27
TGTGCCAGCGGACCGGGAGGAGGGGGAGGTACGCAGTATTTT	CASGPGGGGGTQYF	NA	TRBJ2-3	NA	TRBV6-4
TGTGCCAGCAGTAATCAGGGAAGCAATCAGCCCCAGCATTTT	CASSNQGSNQPQHF	NA	TRBJ1-5	NA	TRBV6-5
TGTGCCAGCAGTTACCCCCGGGACTCCTACAATGAGCAGTTCTTC	CASSYPRDSYNEQFF	NA	TRBJ2-1	NA	TRBV6-6
TGTGCCAGCAGCTTACTAGACGGAAATGAAAAACTGTTTTTT	CASSLLDGNEKLFF	NA	TRBJ1-4	NA	TRBV7-9
TGTGCCAGCAGGAGGACCGGACAAGTTGTTCAGCCCCAGCATTTT	CASRRTGQVVQPQHF	NA	TRBJ1-5	NA	TRBV27
TGTGCCAGCAGTGAAGGGACAGGGCTAGCCAAAAACATTCAGTACTTC	CASSEGTGLAKNIQYF	TRBD1	TRBJ2-4	once	TRBV2
TGTGCCATCAGTGATGAGGAGTATGGAGAGACCCAGTACTTC	CAISDEEYGETQYF	NA	TRBJ2-5	NA	TRBV10-3
TGTGCCAGCAGTTACGGGGCAGCCCTCTCCTACGAGCAGTACTTC	CASSYGAALSYEQYF	NA	TRBJ2-7	NA	TRBV6-5
TGCGCCAGCAGCTTGGTTCCGGGGGATGTCACAGATACGCAGTATTTT	CASSLVPGDVTDTQYF	NA	TRBJ2-3	NA	TRBV5-1
TGTGCCAGCAGCGCACAGGTGGGCGCAGATACGCAGTATTTT	CASSAQVGADTQYF	NA	TRBJ2-3	NA	TRBV7-2